These 7 T cell receptor beta chains were all obtained from the same sample, sequenced in a study of T cell changes during pregnancy in multiple sclerosis. The data were produced by immunoSEQ multiplex PCR, yet TCRdb's version contains in-frame clones alone and is incomplete. Here the sample spans some 47,000 clones, over 85% being singletons. The specimen comprised peripheral blood, sampled in the first trimester of pregnancy. These receptors were collected from a female donor with multiple sclerosis, enrolled in a pregnancy study.

The chain uses TRBV5-6 and TRBJ2-1; TRBD1 aligns across 7 bases. Germline loops: CDR1 SGHDT, CDR2 YYEEEE. J gave up 4 bases and V 3 bases, and 4 bases lay outside the gene matches. This CDR3 contains 14 residues. In nucleotides, the CDR3 is TGTGCCAGCAGCTACCCGGACAGGTACAATGAGCAGTTCTTC. It encodes CASSYPDRYNEQFF.

This clone was detected only once. An end of the junction differs from the germline gene, which may be a read error. The chain carries TRBV5-1 and TRBJ2-7, with 9 bases matching TRBD1. Germline assignment: CDR1 SGHRS and CDR2 YFSETQ. The CDR3 is 14 amino acids. CDR3 coding DNA: TGCGCCAGCAGCTTGCGACAGGGGGTTTACGAGCGGTACTTC. Its protein product is CASSLRQGVYERYF.

V usage is TRBV27 and J usage is TRBJ1-4, with 7 bases that match TRBD1. Germline V gene data show CDR1 as MNHEY and CDR2 as SMNVEV (reference sequence). With 5 bases clipped from V and 0 bases from J, the junction kept 3 bases outside the gene matches. The CDR3 spans 15 residues. CDR3 in DNA: TGTGCCAGCAGTAAGGGGGCCACAACTAATGAAAAACTGTTTTTT. Amino acids: CASSKGATTNEKLFF.

This chain joins TRBV7-2 and TRBJ1-2; 9 bases are shared with TRBD1. V lost 5 bases to trimming and J lost 8 bases; unmatched junction nucleotides: 6. Germline CDR1 and CDR2: SGHTA and FQGNSA. This CDR3 spans 13 amino acids. In DNA form, the CDR3 reads TGTGCCAGCAGCCCCGGGACAGGGAGAGGCTACACCTTC. Amino acids: CASSPGTGRGYTF.

In its sample, this clone was seen once. This chain connects TRBV15 to TRBJ1-4; D might be TRBD1 (5 bases). The CDR3 spans 15 residues. Trimming removed 7 bases at V and 3 bases at J, with 15 bases between. Germline V gives CDR1 LNHNV, CDR2 YYDKDF (reference sequence). The CDR3 nucleotides are TGTGCCACCAACGCCCACGGGGGATCTAATGAAAAACTGTTTTTT. It is translated as CATNAHGGSNEKLFF.

The chain employs TRBV19 and TRBJ2-6; D perhaps matches TRBD1 (5 bases). V gave up 1 base and J gave up 0 bases, with 10 bases separating them. Germline CDR1 reads LNHDA; CDR2 reads SQIVND (reference sequence). This CDR3 has 17 amino acids. DNA for the CDR3: TGTGCCAGTAGTATAGGGCCTGGGGCCTCTGGGGCCAACGTCCTGACTTTC. Its translation is CASSIGPGASGANVLTF.

This clone was detected a few times. The chain employs TRBV15 and TRBJ1-5; the D is unclear. Trimming took 4 bases from V and 2 from J, leaving 15 bases between them. The germline V gene encodes CDR1 LNHNV and CDR2 YYDKDF (reference sequence). The CDR3 has 16 amino acids. CDR3 sequence (DNA): TGTGCCACCAGCAAAGGACCTCGGGAGGGCAATCAGCCCCAGCATTTT. Residues: CATSKGPREGNQPQHF.